This TCR beta chain derives from a study of blood T cells in healthy people across ages. V shed 5 bases and J 0 bases; nucleotides not matched to a gene: 17. The CDR3 has 19 amino acids. Germline values: CDR1 SGHTA, CDR2 FQGNSA. Alongside a J-beta primer mix, a sample-barcoded 5' primer served in a second PCR lasting roughly 7 to 12 cycles. One entry per CDR3 protein, called by TCRdb with MiXCR from the 5' RACE reads. Among approximately 690,000 distinct CDR3 sequences listed, roughly two fifths were seen once. This clonotype was seen ten or more times. This TCR was recovered from a man older than 75 in good health. V gene TRBV7-2 combines with J gene TRBJ2-5; TRBD1 matches at 8 bases. The sample was blood. The CDR3 nucleotides read TGTGCCAGCAGCCTAAGGCTGGACAGGGCCCCAGCGTACCAAGAGACCCAGTACTTC. This sequence encodes CASSLRLDRAPAYQETQYF. Variable domain in full (rest from reference TRBV7-2 and TRBJ2-5): GAGVSQSPSNKVTEKGKDVELRCDPISGHTALYWYRQSLGQGLEFLIYFQGNSAPDKSGLPSDRFSAERTGGSVSTLTIQRTQQEDSAVYLCASSLRLDRAPAYQETQYFGPGTRLLVL.